Shown below are 4 T cell receptor beta chains from a single sample sequenced in a study of blood T cell repertoires in COVID-19. Here immunoSEQ multiplex PCR was the method, and the copy in TCRdb shows in-frame clones only, minus some. Counted here are 150,000 or so clones, more than 75% occurring once; the ten biggest clones make up roughly 7%. The sample comprised PBMCs or T cells enriched from blood (not recorded which). The receptors derive from a woman in her forties or fifties who had recovered from COVID-19.

The chain is built from TRBV4-1 and TRBJ1-2, with 8 bases lining up with TRBD1. V lost 4 bases and J lost 4; bases outside the gene matches: 8. Germline V gives CDR1 MGHRA, CDR2 YSYEKL. The CDR3 sequence is 15 residues long. Written as DNA, the CDR3 is TGCGCCAGCAGCCCCGGACAGGGATTCTCCTATGGCTACACCTTC. Amino acid sequence: CASSPGQGFSYGYTF.

The chain is built from TRBV30 and TRBJ2-1, with TRBD1 matching 10 bases. The germline CDR1 and CDR2 sequences are GTSNPN and SVGIG (reference sequence). J gave up 15 bases and V 0 bases, and 5 bases lay outside the gene matches. The CDR3 loop spans 12 amino acids. The CDR3 here is CAWSVTGTGVFF. Here the CDR3 DNA reads TGTGCCTGGAGTGTAACCGGGACAGGGGTGTTCTTC.

Written as DNA, the CDR3 is TGTGCCAGTAGTAGTGGACAGGGGGCTTTGTACACTGAAGCTTTCTTT. Translated, it gives CASSSGQGALYTEAFF. The J gene is TRBJ1-1, the V gene TRBV19; 11 bases agree with TRBD1. V shed 4 bases, J shed 3 bases, and the junction held 7 bases outside the gene matches. CDR3 size: 16 residues. The germline V gene has CDR1 LNHDA and CDR2 SQIVND (reference sequence).

This chain joins TRBV3-1 (or the pseudogene TRBV3-2) and TRBJ1-6; possibly TRBD1 for D (5 bases). V lost 2 bases, J lost 0 bases, and 8 bases lay in between. Looked up from germline, CDR1 is LGHDT and CDR2 is YNNKEL (reference sequence). The CDR3 is made up of 16 amino acids. CDR3 sequence (DNA): TGTGCCAGCAGCCAAAGGGGTAGCTCCTATAATTCACCCCTCCACTTT. Translating it yields CASSQRGSSYNSPLHF.